These 20 T cell receptor beta chains were all obtained from the same sample, sequenced in a study of T cells in Graves' hyperthyroidism and ophthalmopathy. Researchers took RNA transcripts and amplified the TCR beta CDR3 regions from them. When the TCR CDR3 underwent first-round RT-PCR, the HTBI primer set was used. Each CDR3 protein gets one entry after TCRdb re-called the multiplex PCR reads with MiXCR. The sample holds more than 650,000 distinct CDR3 sequences, 14% seen once. Sequenced: blood. The receptors were sampled from a woman aged 18-30 years with Graves' hyperthyroidism.

This clonotype has a count of ten or more. The V and J genes are TRBV7-3 and TRBJ1-3; D not certain. Germline V gives CDR1 SGHTA, CDR2 FQGTGA. V was clipped by 5 bases and J by 14 bases, with 25 bases between them. The CDR3 has 15 amino acids. The CDR3 DNA reads TGTGCCAGCAGCCGTAGCGGGAGGGATCTCGGCCGCCTATATTTT. It yields the protein CASSRSGRDLGRLYF.

This clonotype was recorded a few times. The chain joins TRBV5-1 to TRBJ1-3, with a weak D call TRBD1 (6 bases). CDR1 and CDR2 (germline): SGHRS, YFSETQ. This CDR3 spans 17 amino acids. Trimming pared 2 bases from V and 8 bases from J, leaving 23 bases between. The CDR3 spells CASSFSPRTVLADTIYF. Written as DNA, the CDR3 is TGCGCCAGCAGCTTCTCGCCCCGGACAGTCTTAGCGGACACCATATATTTT.

This clonotype occurred many times. V and J are TRBV20-1 and TRBJ2-7; 9 bases agree with TRBD1. After removal of 2 bases from V and 1 base from J, the junction contained 3 bases not matched to a gene. Germline V gene data show CDR1 as DFQATT and CDR2 as SNEGSKA (reference sequence). CDR3 length equals 14 residues. CDR3 nucleotides: TGCAGTGCTAGATCCGGGACAGGGTCCTACGAGCAGTACTTC. It is translated as CSARSGTGSYEQYF.

In its sample, this clonotype was seen many times. This chain uses TRBV30 with TRBJ2-6; D call uncertain. The CDR3 is 13 amino acids. CDR1 is GTSNPN, CDR2 SVGIG, per germline (reference sequence). With 3 bases removed from V and 2 bases from J, the gap between germline ends came to 5 bases. CDR3 residues: CAWSQTGANVLTF. CDR3 nucleotide sequence: TGTGCCTGGAGCCAGACTGGGGCCAACGTCCTGACTTTC.

This rearrangement joins TRBV6-1 to TRBJ1-1; TRBD1 is a possible D gene (6 bases). The CDR3 is 13 residues long. CDR1 and CDR2 from the germline V gene are MNHNS and SASEGT. The V gene lost 7 bases and the J gene lost 4 bases, with 13 bases spanning the gap. CDR3 sequence reads: CASMGAEGTEAFF. DNA of the CDR3: TGTGCCAGCATGGGGGCGGAGGGCACTGAAGCTTTCTTT.

This clonotype was seen repeatedly, ten times or more. The V gene is TRBV3-1, the J gene TRBJ2-5, with D maybe TRBD1 (6 bases). The CDR3 is made up of 15 amino acids. Germline CDR1 reads LGHDT; CDR2 reads YNNKEL (reference sequence). The V end lost 3 bases, the J end lost 0 bases, and 11 bases lay between the germline ends. DNA of the CDR3: TGTGCCAGCAGCCATCGACAGGCCTACCAAGAGACCCAGTACTTC. It codes for CASSHRQAYQETQYF.

The sample holds many counts of this clonotype. The chain couples TRBV2 to TRBJ1-5; D is perhaps TRBD1 (5 bases). The CDR3 is 14 residues long. V was pared by 7 bases and J by 1 base, with 11 bases between. Germline loops: CDR1 SNHLY, CDR2 FYNNEI. Written as DNA, the CDR3 is TGTGCCAGCACTCGGGGGGGGAGCAATCAGCCCCAGCATTTT. Amino acids: CASTRGGSNQPQHF.

This clonotype has only a few counts. This chain connects TRBV24-1 to TRBJ1-1; D gene ambiguous. V lost 4 bases and J lost 1, with 12 bases in between. The CDR3 contains 15 residues. Germline V gene lookup returns CDR1 KGHDR and CDR2 SFDVKD. The CDR3 DNA reads as TGTGCCACCAGTGACCCCCGGGCTTCGAACACTGAAGCTTTCTTT. It translates to CATSDPRASNTEAFF.

This clonotype was observed many times. The CDR3 coding sequence is TGTGCCAGCAGTTCCCGAACGACAGGGATTACCTACGAGCAGTACTTC. As protein: CASSSRTTGITYEQYF. This chain joins TRBV27 and TRBJ2-7; 7 bases map to TRBD1. With V trimmed by 4 bases and J by 2 bases, 11 bases remained unmatched. The CDR3 is made up of 16 amino acids. Germline V gene data show CDR1 as MNHEY and CDR2 as SMNVEV (reference sequence).

This clonotype has only a few counts. The gene calls are TRBV24-1 and TRBJ2-4; 7 nucleotides line up with TRBD1. This CDR3 comprises 16 residues. V shed 4 bases, J shed 2 bases, and the junction held 7 bases outside the gene matches. Germline assignment: CDR1 KGHDR and CDR2 SFDVKD. The CDR3 loop reads CATSDHRQGTKNIQYF. In DNA, the CDR3 is TGTGCCACCAGTGACCACCGACAGGGTACCAAAAACATTCAGTACTTC.

This clonotype has a count of ten or more. J is TRBJ2-1 and V is TRBV28; 7 bases map to TRBD2. The CDR3 totals 15 residues. V lost 3 bases to trimming and J lost 7 bases; unmatched junction nucleotides: 9. Per germline, CDR1 MDHEN and CDR2 SYDVKM. The CDR3 sequence: CASSFSAGNSNEQFF. CDR3 DNA sequence: TGTGCCAGCAGTTTTTCAGCGGGAAATTCGAATGAGCAGTTCTTC.

This clonotype has a count of ten or more. The V call is TRBV2, the J call TRBJ2-7; D possibly uses TRBD1 or TRBD2 (5 bases each). V was clipped by 7 bases and J by 0 bases, with 13 bases between them. CDR3 length equals 14 residues. The germline CDR1 and CDR2 sequences are SNHLY and FYNNEI. This chain's CDR3 is CASIPGTHSYEQYF. DNA for the CDR3: TGTGCCAGCATCCCGGGGACGCACTCCTACGAGCAGTACTTC. Drawing the rest from reference TRBV2 and TRBJ2-7, the complete variable domain is EPEVTQTPSHQVTQMGQEVILRCVPISNHLYFYWYRQILGQKVEFLVSFYNNEISEKSEIFDDQFSVERPDGSNFTLKIRSTKLEDSAMYFCASIPGTHSYEQYFGPGTRLTVT.

This clonotype was seen a handful of times. The V call is TRBV10-3, the J call TRBJ2-1; 12 bases agree with TRBD2. The germline CDR1 and CDR2 sequences are ENHRY and SYGVKD. J lost 1 base, V lost 7 bases, and 5 bases had no gene match. The CDR3 has 16 residues. The chain's CDR3 is CAITGTSGQSYNEQFF. Written as DNA, the CDR3 is TGTGCCATCACCGGGACTAGCGGGCAATCCTACAATGAGCAGTTCTTC.

This clonotype was counted ten times or more. The rearrangement uses TRBV3-1 and TRBJ1-4, with no clear D. CDR1 LGHDT and CDR2 YNNKEL come from the germline V gene (reference sequence). V lost 0 bases and J lost 6, with 5 bases in between. The CDR3 has 13 residues. Here the CDR3 DNA reads TGTGCCAGCAGCCAAGATCGTGATGAAAAACTGTTTTTT. Its translation: CASSQDRDEKLFF.

The rearrangement uses TRBV11-2 and TRBJ2-1; 10 bases line up with TRBD2. The CDR3 has 18 residues. CDR1 is SGHAT and CDR2 is FQNNGV in the germline V gene. V shed 5 bases, J shed 2 bases, and the junction held 12 bases outside the gene matches. The CDR3 DNA follows: TGTGCCAGCAGCCAGAGGGGTAGCGGGAGGTCGGCCTACAATGAGCAGTTCTTC. It is translated as CASSQRGSGRSAYNEQFF.

This clonotype was seen only a few times. This sequence joins TRBV14 and TRBJ2-6; D remains ambiguous. There are 12 residues in the CDR3. Germline CDR1 is SGHDN and CDR2 is FVKESK. V was trimmed by 3 bases and J by 4 bases, leaving 1 base between them. CDR3 sequence reads: CASSQGANVLTF. The CDR3 coding sequence is TGTGCCAGCAGCCAGGGGGCCAACGTCCTGACTTTC.

The J gene is TRBJ2-2, the V gene TRBV19; D call uncertain. This CDR3 has 12 amino acids. V was cut by 6 bases and J by 8 bases, with 10 bases left in between. The germline gives CDR1 LNHDA, CDR2 SQIVND (reference sequence). The DNA for the CDR3 is TGTGCCAGTAGCACCTCATGGGGGGAGCTGTTTTTT. This translates into CASSTSWGELFF.

This clonotype showed up just a few times. The chain is built from TRBV6-5 and TRBJ1-4; 8 bases match TRBD1. The CDR3 is 14 residues long. The V gene end was trimmed by 4 bases and the J gene end by 7 bases; junction bases not matched to a gene: 5. CDR1 is MNHEY, CDR2 SVGAGI, per germline. The CDR3 is CASSLTGAVEKLFF. In DNA form, the CDR3 reads TGTGCCAGCAGTTTGACAGGGGCAGTTGAAAAACTGTTTTTT.

This clonotype was seen at least ten times. V and J are TRBV6-5 and TRBJ2-7; tentative D call: TRBD2 (6 bases). CDR3 size: 22 residues. The germline V gene has CDR1 MNHEY and CDR2 SVGAGI. The ends were cut back, 1 base at V and 1 base at J, with 32 bases in the middle. The CDR3, as DNA: TGTGCCAGCAGTTACTACACCCCCAGGAGGGATTCCATAACGTCGACGTCCTACGAGCAGTACTTC. Translating gives CASSYYTPRRDSITSTSYEQYF.

This clonotype has ten or more counts. The CDR3 nucleotides read TGTGCCAGCAGCTTAGGGCCGTATGAGCAGTTCTTC. Its translation: CASSLGPYEQFF. This chain connects TRBV13 to TRBJ2-1; D call uncertain. Germline lookup yields CDR1 PRHDT and CDR2 FYEKMQ (reference sequence). The CDR3 extends over 12 amino acids. V lost 0 bases to trimming and J lost 8 bases, with 5 bases between them. The full variable domain, with the rest looked up from reference TRBV13 and TRBJ2-1, is AAGVIQSPRHLIKEKRETATLKCYPIPRHDTVYWYQQGPGQDPQFLISFYEKMQSDKGSIPDRFSAQQFSDYHSELNMSSLELGDSALYFCASSLGPYEQFFGPGTRLTVL.